The clone carrying this T cell receptor beta chain was counted at least ten times. This CDR3 has 17 residues. The junction had 14 bases not matched to a gene; V was cut back by 5 bases and J by 5 bases. Germline CDR1 reads MNHEY; CDR2 reads SMNVEV (reference sequence). Attachment of unique molecular identifiers to individual cDNA molecules was performed. TCRdb used MiXCR to reprocess the 5' RACE reads, holding one entry per CDR3 protein. The table lists 54,000 or so distinct CDR3 sequences, roughly 5.3% of them singletons. This record belongs to a study of early T cells in non-severe SARS-CoV-2 infection.

Sequenced: whole blood. The clonotype comes from an adult who was a healthcare worker with PCR-confirmed SARS-CoV-2 infection or an uninfected control (not recorded which). This chain joins TRBV27 and TRBJ2-2, with 7 bases aligning to TRBD2. CDR3 residues: CASSLTADPGRTGELFF. CDR3 DNA: TGTGCCAGCAGTCTCACCGCCGATCCCGGGAGGACCGGGGAGCTGTTTTTT.